Listed below are T cell receptor beta chains from one sample, sequenced in a study of T-cell memory formation after mild COVID-19. TCRdb re-derived calls from the 5' RACE reads in MiXCR, one entry per CDR3 protein. Here the sample spans about 440,000 distinct CDR3 sequences, roughly 20% being singletons. The source material was PBMCs or a T cell subset sorted from them (not recorded which). Every receptor here comes from an adult woman who had mild COVID-19 (a few samples of this study predate the infection). Cell type and time point are not known. Both conserved end residues are part of each CDR3. Fields, in order: J gene, clone size, D gene, V gene, CDR3 DNA, CDR3 protein. A D gene is named only where the DNA matches it firmly. Only part of the rows carry a size: once, few, many, or a class if the clone is expanded.

>TRBJ1-5|few|NA|TRBV3-1
TGTGCCAGCAGCCAAGTATTAGGGTATGGCAATCAGCCCCAGCATTTT
CASSQVLGYGNQPQHF
>TRBJ1-1|few|NA|TRBV6-1
TGTGCCAGCAGTGAATTGGGACATGGATTTACGGCAGCTTTCTTT
CASSELGHGFTAAFF
>TRBJ2-1|few|TRBD2|TRBV24-1
TGTGCCACCAGTGTTGGTACTAGCGGGAGGGTAAACAATGAGCAGTTCTTC
CATSVGTSGRVNNEQFF
>TRBJ2-1|NA|NA|TRBV2
TGTGCCAGCAGTGAAAACAGGGCAGATGAGCAGTTCTTC
CASSENRADEQFF
>TRBJ2-7|few|TRBD2|TRBV27
TGTGCCAGCAGTCCCTGGACTAGCGGGAGATCGAGATACGAGCAGTACTTC
CASSPWTSGRSRYEQYF
>TRBJ2-2|NA|NA|TRBV24-1
TGTGCCACCAGTGATTTGCCTAGTGGGAGACACACCGGGGAGCTGTTTTTT
CATSDLPSGRHTGELFF
>TRBJ1-2|NA|NA|TRBV12-3/TRBV12-4
TGTGCCAGCAGTTTCCAAGACAAGTATGGCTACACCTTC
CASSFQDKYGYTF
>TRBJ2-1|NA|TRBD2|TRBV12-3/TRBV12-4
TGTGCCAGCTGGACTAGCGCAAGCAATGAGCAGTTCTTC
CASWTSASNEQFF
>TRBJ2-3|NA|TRBD2|TRBV5-1
TGCGCCAGCAGCTTGGATTCTACCAGCGGGAAGACGCAGTATTTT
CASSLDSTSGKTQYF
>TRBJ1-5|few|TRBD1|TRBV30
TGTGCCTGGAGTGGGACAGGCGCCCAGCCCCAGCATTTT
CAWSGTGAQPQHF
>TRBJ2-1|few|TRBD2|TRBV25-1
TGTGCCAGCAGAGGACTAGCGGGACGATACAATGAGCAGTTCTTC
CASRGLAGRYNEQFF
>TRBJ2-1|few|NA|TRBV18
TGTGCCAGCTCACCGAGTAGGGGTGTGGTCTATGAGCAGTTCTTC
CASSPSRGVVYEQFF
>TRBJ2-1|NA|NA|TRBV4-2
TGTGCCAGCAGCCAAGAAGGAGGAGGATACAATGAGCAGTTCTTC
CASSQEGGGYNEQFF
>TRBJ2-7|NA|NA|TRBV6-2/TRBV6-3
TGTGCCAGCAGTTACTCGAGGTACGAGCAGTACTTC
CASSYSRYEQYF
>TRBJ2-1|NA|TRBD1|TRBV5-1
TGCGCCACCACTCTTGGGACAGGCTCCTACAATGAGCAGTTCTTC
CATTLGTGSYNEQFF
>TRBJ2-7|NA|NA|TRBV7-9
TGTGCCAGCAGCTTTAATATTTCCGGATCCTACGAGCAGTACTTC
CASSFNISGSYEQYF
>TRBJ1-5|few|NA|TRBV24-1
TGTGCCACCAGTGCCTCGTTGACCGGACAGCCCCAGCATTTT
CATSASLTGQPQHF
>TRBJ1-1|many|TRBD1|TRBV7-2
TGTGCCAGCAGCTCACAGGGGACACACACTGAAGCTTTCTTT
CASSSQGTHTEAFF
>TRBJ1-5|once|NA|TRBV20-1
TGCAGTGCTAGATCATCCGGGGCGCCCCAGCATTTT
CSARSSGAPQHF
>TRBJ2-3|NA|TRBD2|TRBV7-2
TGTGCCAGCAGCTTAAGGGACTACCAAAGAGATACGCAGTATTTT
CASSLRDYQRDTQYF
>TRBJ1-5|few|TRBD1|TRBV7-2
TGTGCCAGCAGCCCCAGACAGGGTGCTCAGCCCCAGCATTTT
CASSPRQGAQPQHF
>TRBJ2-4|NA|TRBD1|TRBV11-2
TGTGCCAGCAGCTCCACCGTCGGGACAGGGGGCTGGGCGTACTTC
CASSSTVGTGGWAYF
>TRBJ2-1|NA|NA|TRBV13
TGTGCCAGCAGCCTGACGGGGGCCCACAATGAGCAGTTCTTC
CASSLTGAHNEQFF
>TRBJ2-7|NA|NA|TRBV5-1
TGCGCCAGCAGCTTGGAGCCAGGCCTGTCCAACGAGCAGTACTTC
CASSLEPGLSNEQYF
>TRBJ1-1|NA|NA|TRBV12-3/TRBV12-4
TGTGCCAGCAGTTTGACAATAATGACTGAAGCTTTCTTT
CASSLTIMTEAFF
>TRBJ1-5|few|NA|TRBV20-1
TGCAGTGCGGCCGAGACGGGGCAGCCCCAGCATTTT
CSAAETGQPQHF
>TRBJ1-5|NA|NA|TRBV5-5
TGTGCCAGCAGCTTGCAGGGGTTCAGCAATCAGCCCCAGCATTTT
CASSLQGFSNQPQHF
>TRBJ2-7|NA|NA|TRBV24-1
TGTGCCACCAGTGATTTGGGGGAGGAGCAGTACTTC
CATSDLGEEQYF
>TRBJ2-2|NA|TRBD1|TRBV9
TGTGCCAGCAGCGACAACCCGGGACAGGGGTTTACCGGGGAGCTGTTTTTT
CASSDNPGQGFTGELFF
>TRBJ2-7|NA|NA|TRBV4-2
TGTGCCAGCAGCCAAGCTTGGCCGGGAGCCTACGAGCAGTACTTC
CASSQAWPGAYEQYF
>TRBJ2-2|NA|NA|TRBV6-5
TGTGCCAGCAGTCCCTATGTAGGCCAAGATATTTTAGTCGGGGAGCTGTTTTTT
CASSPYVGQDILVGELFF
>TRBJ1-5|NA|NA|TRBV7-9
TGTGCCAGCGGCTATGGGGCAGGGCTACGTAAACAGCCCCAGCATTTT
CASGYGAGLRKQPQHF
>TRBJ1-2|NA|NA|TRBV29-1
TGCAGCGTCATTGGCTCAGGAACCTATGGCTACACCTTC
CSVIGSGTYGYTF
>TRBJ2-7|NA|NA|TRBV29-1
TGCAGCACCAGGGGGGGAGGGCACGAGCAGTACTTC
CSTRGGGHEQYF
>TRBJ1-5|NA|NA|TRBV7-9
TGTGCCAGCAGCTTAGGAATGGCGAACAATCAGCCCCAGCATTTT
CASSLGMANNQPQHF
>TRBJ2-4|few|NA|TRBV7-4
TGTGCCAGCAGGGGCCTGGACAGCTTAAACATTCAGTACTTC
CASRGLDSLNIQYF
>TRBJ2-2|few|NA|TRBV5-1
TGCGCCAGCAGCGTCACTACCCCAGGGGAGCTGTTTTTT
CASSVTTPGELFF
>TRBJ2-7|NA|TRBD1|TRBV14
TGTGCCAGCAGCCGGACGGACAGGACCCGCTCCTACGAGCAGTACTTC
CASSRTDRTRSYEQYF
>TRBJ2-1|NA|NA|TRBV20-1
TGCAGTGCTAGTGTGTATGAGCAGTTCTTC
CSASVYEQFF
>TRBJ2-3|NA|NA|TRBV25-1
TGTGCCAGCAGTGCCCCGGAGGTTAGTCGCTACGATACGCAGTATTTT
CASSAPEVSRYDTQYF
>TRBJ2-6|NA|TRBD2|TRBV7-3
TGTGCCAGCAGCTTACTAGCGGGACTTCTTGGGGCCAACGTCCTGACTTTC
CASSLLAGLLGANVLTF
>TRBJ2-5|few|NA|TRBV24-1
TGTGCCACCAGCCCGTCATCCCATCCGGGTCCCCAGTACTTC
CATSPSSHPGPQYF
>TRBJ1-2|NA|TRBD1|TRBV7-3
TGTGCCAGCAGCTTAAGTAGTACAGGGGCTGATGGCTACACCTTC
CASSLSSTGADGYTF
>TRBJ2-7|NA|NA|TRBV7-2
TGTGCCAGCAGCTTAGTCCCGGGGGCAGGGTACGAGCAGTACTTC
CASSLVPGAGYEQYF
>TRBJ2-6|NA|NA|TRBV18
TGTGCCAGCTCACCAAAAAGGGGCCAGACTGGGGCCAACGTCCTGACTTTC
CASSPKRGQTGANVLTF
>TRBJ1-5|NA|NA|TRBV6-1
TGTGCCAGCAGAAGAGGGCCGGCTGGGCTCTCTTATTTT
CASRRGPAGLSYF
>TRBJ2-7|NA|TRBD1|TRBV7-9
TGTGCCAGCAGCCGCCAGACAGGGATAGGGCAGTACTTC
CASSRQTGIGQYF
>TRBJ2-3|NA|TRBD2|TRBV12-3/TRBV12-4
TGTGCCAGCAGACTAGCGGGGGGGAGAGATACGCAGTATTTT
CASRLAGGRDTQYF
>TRBJ1-2|few|NA|TRBV21-1
TGTGCCAGCAGAGCGAGAAGGGAGGGCTATGGCTACACCTTC
CASRARREGYGYTF
>TRBJ1-2|NA|NA|TRBV24-1
TGTGCCACCTACCCGGACCGGGACAACCCTTACTATGGCTACACCTTC
CATYPDRDNPYYGYTF
>TRBJ1-1|NA|TRBD1|TRBV5-1
TGCGCCAGCAGGACCGGGACAGGGAACACTGAAGCTTTCTTT
CASRTGTGNTEAFF
>TRBJ1-2|NA|NA|TRBV10-3
TGTGCCATCAGTGAGGCGGGGGTTGGTGGCTACACCTTC
CAISEAGVGGYTF
>TRBJ2-5|NA|TRBD2|TRBV7-2
TGTGCCAGCAGCCAAGGCGGGAGGGCGTCTGGGGGAGAGACCCAGTACTTC
CASSQGGRASGGETQYF
>TRBJ1-5|few|NA|TRBV7-9
TGTGCCAGCACCACATTGCGGGAATATAGCAATCAGCCCCAGCATTTT
CASTTLREYSNQPQHF
>TRBJ2-7|many|TRBD1|TRBV3-1
TGTGCCAGCAGCCACCGACAGGGGAAAGGGGAGCAGTACTTC
CASSHRQGKGEQYF
>TRBJ1-1|NA|NA|TRBV7-8
TGTGCCAGCAGCCTCGGGCGGACCCAGCAAGCTTTCTTT
CASSLGRTQQAFF
>TRBJ1-5|many|NA|TRBV5-6
TGTGCCAGCAGCCCGCAGGGCCCCAATCAGCCCCAGCATTTT
CASSPQGPNQPQHF
>TRBJ2-4|few|TRBD1|TRBV15
TGTGCCACCAGCAGAGAAGGGACAGGGGGCGGAATAGCCAAAAACATTCAGTACTTC
CATSREGTGGGIAKNIQYF
>TRBJ2-1|many|TRBD2|TRBV6-1
TGTGCCAGCAGTGAAGGGACTAGCGGGAGCAATGAGCAGTTCTTC
CASSEGTSGSNEQFF